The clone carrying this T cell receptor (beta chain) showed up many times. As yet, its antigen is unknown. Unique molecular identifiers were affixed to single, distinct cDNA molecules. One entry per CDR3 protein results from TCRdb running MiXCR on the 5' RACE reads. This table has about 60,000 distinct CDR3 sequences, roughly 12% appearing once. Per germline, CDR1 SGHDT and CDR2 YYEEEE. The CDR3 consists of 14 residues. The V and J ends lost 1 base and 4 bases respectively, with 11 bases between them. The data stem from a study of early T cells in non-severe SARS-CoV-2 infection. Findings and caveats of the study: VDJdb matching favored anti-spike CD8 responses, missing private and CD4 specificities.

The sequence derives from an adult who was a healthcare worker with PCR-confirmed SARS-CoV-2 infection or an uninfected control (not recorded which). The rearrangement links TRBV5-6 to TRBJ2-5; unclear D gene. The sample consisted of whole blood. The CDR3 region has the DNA TGTGCCAGCAGCTTGATCGACTCCCCAGAGACCCAGTACTTC. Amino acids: CASSLIDSPETQYF.